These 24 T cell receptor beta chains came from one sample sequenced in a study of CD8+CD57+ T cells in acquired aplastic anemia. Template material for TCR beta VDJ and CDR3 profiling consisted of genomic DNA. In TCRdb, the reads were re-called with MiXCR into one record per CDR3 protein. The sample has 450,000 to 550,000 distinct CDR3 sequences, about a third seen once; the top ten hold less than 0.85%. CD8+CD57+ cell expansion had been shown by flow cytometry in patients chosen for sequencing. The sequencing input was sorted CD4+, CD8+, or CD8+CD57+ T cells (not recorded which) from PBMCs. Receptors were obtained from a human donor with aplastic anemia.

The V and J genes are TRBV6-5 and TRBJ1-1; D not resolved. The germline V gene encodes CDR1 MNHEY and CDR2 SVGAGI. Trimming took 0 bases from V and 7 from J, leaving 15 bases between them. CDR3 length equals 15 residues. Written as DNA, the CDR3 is TGTGCCAGCAGTTACTCCGGTGGCGCACAATATGAAGCTTTCTTT. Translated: CASSYSGGAQYEAFF.

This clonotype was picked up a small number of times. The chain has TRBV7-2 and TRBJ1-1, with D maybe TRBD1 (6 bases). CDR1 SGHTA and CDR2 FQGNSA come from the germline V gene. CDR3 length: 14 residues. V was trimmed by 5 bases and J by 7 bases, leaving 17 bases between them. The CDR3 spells CASSLGGRAVEAFF. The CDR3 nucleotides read TGTGCCAGCAGCCTCGGGGGCCGGGCTGTTGAAGCTTTCTTT.

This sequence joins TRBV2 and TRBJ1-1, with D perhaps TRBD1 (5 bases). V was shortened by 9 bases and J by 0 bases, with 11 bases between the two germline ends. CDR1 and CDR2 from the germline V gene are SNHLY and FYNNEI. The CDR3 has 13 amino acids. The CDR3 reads CARDRALNTEAFF. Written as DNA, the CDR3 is TGTGCCAGAGACAGAGCCCTGAACACTGAAGCTTTCTTT.

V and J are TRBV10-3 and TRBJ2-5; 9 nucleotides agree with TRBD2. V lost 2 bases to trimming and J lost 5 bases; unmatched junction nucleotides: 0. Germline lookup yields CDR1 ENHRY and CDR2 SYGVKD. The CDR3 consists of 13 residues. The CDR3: CAISESGGETQYF. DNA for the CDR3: TGTGCCATCAGTGAGAGCGGGGGGGAGACCCAGTACTTC.

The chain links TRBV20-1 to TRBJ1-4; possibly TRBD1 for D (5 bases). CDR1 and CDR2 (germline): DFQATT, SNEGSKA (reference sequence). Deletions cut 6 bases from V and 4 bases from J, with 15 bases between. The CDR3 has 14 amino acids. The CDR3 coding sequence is TGCAGTGCGAGCGGGGCCGGTAATAATGAAAAACTGTTTTTT. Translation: CSASGAGNNEKLFF.

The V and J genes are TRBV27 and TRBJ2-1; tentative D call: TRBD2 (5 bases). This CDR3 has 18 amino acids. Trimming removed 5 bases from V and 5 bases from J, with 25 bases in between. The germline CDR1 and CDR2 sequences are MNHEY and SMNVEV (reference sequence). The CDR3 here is CASSPLGSWTRTNNEQFF. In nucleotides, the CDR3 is TGTGCCAGCAGTCCCCTGGGGAGCTGGACGCGGACGAACAATGAGCAGTTCTTC.

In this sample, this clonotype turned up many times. The CDR3 reads CASSFFHGELFF. Here the CDR3 DNA reads TGTGCCAGCAGCTTTTTCCACGGGGAGCTGTTTTTT. The chain is built from TRBV7-3 and TRBJ2-2; the D is unclear. The CDR3 extends over 12 amino acids. Per the germline V gene, CDR1 is SGHTA and CDR2 is FQGTGA. V was shortened by 3 bases and J by 7 bases, with 6 bases between the two germline ends.

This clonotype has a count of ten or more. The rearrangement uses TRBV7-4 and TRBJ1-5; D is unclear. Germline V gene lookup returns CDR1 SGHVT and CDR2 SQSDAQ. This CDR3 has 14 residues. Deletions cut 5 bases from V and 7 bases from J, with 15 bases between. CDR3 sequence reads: CASSPRQHSQPQHF. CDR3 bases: TGTGCCAGCAGCCCACGACAACATAGCCAGCCCCAGCATTTT.

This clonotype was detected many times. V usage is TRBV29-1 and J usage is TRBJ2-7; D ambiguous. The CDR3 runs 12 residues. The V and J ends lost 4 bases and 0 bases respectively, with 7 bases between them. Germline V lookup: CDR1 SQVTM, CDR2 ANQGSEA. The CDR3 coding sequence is TGCAGCGTTGTGGACCACTCCTACGAGCAGTACTTC. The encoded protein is CSVVDHSYEQYF.

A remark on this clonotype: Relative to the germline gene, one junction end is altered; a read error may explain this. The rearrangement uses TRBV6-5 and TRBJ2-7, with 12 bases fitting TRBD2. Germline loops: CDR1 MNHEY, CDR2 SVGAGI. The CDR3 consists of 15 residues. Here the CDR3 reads CASSYRLAGVDEQYF. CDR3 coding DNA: TGTGCAAGCAGTTACAGACTAGCGGGAGTGGACGAGCAGTACTTC.

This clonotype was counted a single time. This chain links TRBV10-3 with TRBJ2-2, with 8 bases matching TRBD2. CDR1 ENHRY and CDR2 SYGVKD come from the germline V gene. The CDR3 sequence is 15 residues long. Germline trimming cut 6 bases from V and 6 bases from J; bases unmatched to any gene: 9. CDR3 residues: CAISGPGGDAGELFF. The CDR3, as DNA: TGTGCCATCAGCGGCCCCGGGGGGGACGCCGGGGAGCTGTTTTTT.

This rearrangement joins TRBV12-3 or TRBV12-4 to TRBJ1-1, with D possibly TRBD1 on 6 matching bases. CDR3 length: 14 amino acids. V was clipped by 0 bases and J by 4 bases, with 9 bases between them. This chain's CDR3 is CASSLAQGPTEAFF. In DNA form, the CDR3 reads TGTGCCAGCAGTTTAGCGCAGGGGCCCACTGAAGCTTTCTTT.

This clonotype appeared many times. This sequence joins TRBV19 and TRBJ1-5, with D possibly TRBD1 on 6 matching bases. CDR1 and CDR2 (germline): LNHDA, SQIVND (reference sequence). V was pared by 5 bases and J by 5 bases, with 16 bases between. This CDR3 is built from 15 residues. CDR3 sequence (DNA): TGTGCCAGTAGTTCGGACAGAATAATACATCAGCCCCAGCATTTT. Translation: CASSSDRIIHQPQHF. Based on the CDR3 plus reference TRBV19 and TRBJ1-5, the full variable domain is DGGITQSPKYLFRKEGQNVTLSCEQNLNHDAMYWYRQDPGQGLRLIYYSQIVNDFQKGDIAEGYSVSREKKESFPLTVTSAQKNPTAFYLCASSSDRIIHQPQHFGDGTRLSIL.

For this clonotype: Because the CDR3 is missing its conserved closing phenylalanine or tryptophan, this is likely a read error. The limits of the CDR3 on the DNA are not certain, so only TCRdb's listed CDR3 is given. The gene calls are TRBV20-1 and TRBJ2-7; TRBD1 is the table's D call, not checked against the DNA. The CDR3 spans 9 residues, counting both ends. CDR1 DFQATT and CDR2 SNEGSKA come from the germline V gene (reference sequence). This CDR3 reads CSARAGRRL.

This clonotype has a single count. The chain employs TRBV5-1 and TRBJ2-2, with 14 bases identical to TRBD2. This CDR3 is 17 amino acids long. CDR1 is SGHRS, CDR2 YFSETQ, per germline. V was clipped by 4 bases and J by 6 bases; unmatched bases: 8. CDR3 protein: CASSTRLAGGFAGELFF. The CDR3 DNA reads TGCGCCAGCAGCACCCGACTAGCGGGAGGGTTTGCCGGGGAGCTGTTTTTT.

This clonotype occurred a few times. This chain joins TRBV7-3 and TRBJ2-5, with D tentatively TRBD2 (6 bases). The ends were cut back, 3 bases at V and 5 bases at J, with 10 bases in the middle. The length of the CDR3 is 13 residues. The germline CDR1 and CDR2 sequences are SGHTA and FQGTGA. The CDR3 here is CASSFGGDETQYF. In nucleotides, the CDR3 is TGTGCCAGCAGCTTCGGGGGAGATGAGACCCAGTACTTC.

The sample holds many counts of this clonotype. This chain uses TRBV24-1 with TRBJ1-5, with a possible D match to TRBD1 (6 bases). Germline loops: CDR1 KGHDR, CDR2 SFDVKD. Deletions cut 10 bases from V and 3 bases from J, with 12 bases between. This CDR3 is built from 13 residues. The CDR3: CATTGSANQPQHF. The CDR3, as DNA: TGTGCCACTACAGGGTCCGCCAATCAGCCCCAGCATTTT.

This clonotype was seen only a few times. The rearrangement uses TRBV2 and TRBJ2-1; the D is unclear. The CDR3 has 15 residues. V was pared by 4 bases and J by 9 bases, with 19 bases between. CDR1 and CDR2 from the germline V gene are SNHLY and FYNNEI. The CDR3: CASSVVGGAIVEQFF. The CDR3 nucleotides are TGTGCCAGCAGTGTCGTTGGTGGCGCAATTGTTGAGCAGTTCTTC.

CDR3 DNA sequence: TGCGCCAGCAGCTTGGTGGAGGGGGCGCGATTTCAAGAGACCCAGTACTTC. Translating gives CASSLVEGARFQETQYF. V gene TRBV5-1 combines with J gene TRBJ2-5; D might be TRBD1 (7 bases). Germline CDR1 reads SGHRS; CDR2 reads YFSETQ. The length of the CDR3 is 17 residues. V was pared by 0 bases and J by 2 bases, with 17 bases between.

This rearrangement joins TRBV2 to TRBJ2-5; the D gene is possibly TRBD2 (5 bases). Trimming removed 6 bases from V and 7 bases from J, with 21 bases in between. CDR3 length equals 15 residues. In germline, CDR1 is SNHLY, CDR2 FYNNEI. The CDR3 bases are TGTGCCAGCAGGGAGGAGTGGGTCCCATTCGGGACCCAGTACTTC. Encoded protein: CASREEWVPFGTQYF.

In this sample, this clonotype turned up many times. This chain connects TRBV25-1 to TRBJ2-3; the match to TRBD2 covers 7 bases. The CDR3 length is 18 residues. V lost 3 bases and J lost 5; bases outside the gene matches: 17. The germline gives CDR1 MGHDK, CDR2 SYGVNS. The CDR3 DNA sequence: TGTGCCAGCAGTGAGAGGTTTGGGAGGGAGGGCCCGATAGATACGCAGTATTTT. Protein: CASSERFGREGPIDTQYF. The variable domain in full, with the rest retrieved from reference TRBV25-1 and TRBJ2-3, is EADIYQTPRYLVIGTGKKITLECSQTMGHDKMYWYQQDPGMELHLIHYSYGVNSTEKGDLSSESTVSRIRTEHFPLTLESARPSHTSQYLCASSERFGREGPIDTQYFGPGTRLTVL.

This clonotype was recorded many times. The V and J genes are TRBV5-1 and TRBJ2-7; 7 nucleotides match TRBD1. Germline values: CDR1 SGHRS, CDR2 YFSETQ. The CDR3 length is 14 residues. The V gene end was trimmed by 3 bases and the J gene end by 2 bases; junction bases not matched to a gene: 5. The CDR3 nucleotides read TGCGCCAGCAGCTCTCGACAGGGTACCTACGAGCAGTACTTC. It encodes CASSSRQGTYEQYF.

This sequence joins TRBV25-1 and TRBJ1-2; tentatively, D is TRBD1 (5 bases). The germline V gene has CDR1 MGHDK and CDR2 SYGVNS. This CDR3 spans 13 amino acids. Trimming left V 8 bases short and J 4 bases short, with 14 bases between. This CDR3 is CASVGQGGYGYTF. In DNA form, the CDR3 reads TGTGCCAGCGTGGGGCAGGGAGGCTATGGCTACACCTTC.

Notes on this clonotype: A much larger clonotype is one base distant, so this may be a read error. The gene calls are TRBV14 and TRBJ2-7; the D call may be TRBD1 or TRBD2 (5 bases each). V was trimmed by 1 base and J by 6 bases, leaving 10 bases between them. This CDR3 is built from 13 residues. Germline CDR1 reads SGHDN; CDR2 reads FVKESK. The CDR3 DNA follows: TGTGCCAGCAGCCAAGGGGGGATGTGCGAGCAGTACTTC. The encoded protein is CASSQGGMCEQYF.